This TCR beta chain was recovered during a study of blood T cell repertoires in COVID-19. Overall study context: Samples taken during acute and convalescent COVID-19 were collected in the United States, Italy and Spain.

The CDR3 length is 14 residues. Germline-derived CDR1 and CDR2 are SNHLY and FYNNEI. The junction had 3 bases not matched to a gene; V was cut back by 3 bases and J by 7 bases. Per the authors' pipeline: From reference gene primer amplification, estimates of nucleated cell counts were derived. Assay: immunoSEQ multiplex PCR; the TCRdb copy retains only in-frame clones and omits some. V, J and clone size are those of that table, while D and trimming were read from the DNA. The sample lists around 70,000 clones; around 82% were seen once. Input material: peripheral blood. The source of this sequence is a man in his 60s with acute or convalescent COVID-19. The V gene is TRBV2, the J gene TRBJ1-5; TRBD1 matches 10 bases. The CDR3 nucleotides are TGTGCCAGCAGTGATGGGACAGGGGCCCAGCCCCAGCATTTT. It specifies CASSDGTGAQPQHF.